This T cell receptor (beta chain) was recovered during a study of OX40 agonist ivuxolimab in advanced cancers. Turning to the study itself: The patients received agonistic anti-OX40 (CD134) antibody ivuxolimab.

Repertoires were generated with immunoSEQ multiplex PCR, while TCRdb's copy carries only in-frame clones and drops some. The sample has under 80,000 clones, about 85% seen once. V dropped 5 bases and J dropped 2 bases, with 22 bases sitting between them. The CDR3 sequence is 17 residues long. Germline V gives CDR1 LNHDA, CDR2 SQIVND (reference sequence). The sample in question was CD4+ or CD8+ T cells sorted from blood, obtained in a trial of the OX40 agonist ivuxolimab. The receptor comes from an adult with an advanced solid tumor such as melanoma, head and neck, liver or kidney cancer. This chain joins TRBV19 and TRBJ2-7; D is perhaps TRBD2 (7 bases). The CDR3 DNA follows: TGTGCCAGTAGTCAGGGCGCGATGGGGGGGCGAACCTACGAGCAGTACTTC. Protein product: CASSQGAMGGRTYEQYF.